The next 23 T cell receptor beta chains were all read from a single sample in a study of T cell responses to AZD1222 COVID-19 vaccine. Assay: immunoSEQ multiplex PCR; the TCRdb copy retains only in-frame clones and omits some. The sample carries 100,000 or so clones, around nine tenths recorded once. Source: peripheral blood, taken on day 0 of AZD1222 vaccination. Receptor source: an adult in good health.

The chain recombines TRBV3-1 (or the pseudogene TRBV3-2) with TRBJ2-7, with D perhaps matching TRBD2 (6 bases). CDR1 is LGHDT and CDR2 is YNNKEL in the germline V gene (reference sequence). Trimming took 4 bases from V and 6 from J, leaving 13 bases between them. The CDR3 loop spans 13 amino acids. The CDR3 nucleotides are TGTGCCAGCAGCCCTGGGACTTTTCCCGAGCAGTACTTC. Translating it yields CASSPGTFPEQYF.

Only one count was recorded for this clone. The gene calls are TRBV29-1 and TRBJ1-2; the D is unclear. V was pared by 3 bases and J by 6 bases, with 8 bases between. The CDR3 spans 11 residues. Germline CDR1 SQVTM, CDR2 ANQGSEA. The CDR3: CSVERWNGYTF. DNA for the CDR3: TGCAGCGTTGAGAGGTGGAATGGCTACACCTTC.

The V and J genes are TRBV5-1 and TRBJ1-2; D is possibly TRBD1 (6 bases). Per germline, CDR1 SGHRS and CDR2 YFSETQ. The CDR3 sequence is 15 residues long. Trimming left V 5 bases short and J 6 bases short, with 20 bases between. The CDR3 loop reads CASRNQGRVFDGYTF. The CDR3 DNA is TGCGCCAGCAGAAACCAGGGGAGGGTCTTCGATGGCTACACCTTC.

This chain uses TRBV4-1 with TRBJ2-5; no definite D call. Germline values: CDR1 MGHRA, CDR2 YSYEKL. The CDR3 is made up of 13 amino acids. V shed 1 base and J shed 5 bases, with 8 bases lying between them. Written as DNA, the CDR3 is TGCGCCAGCAGCCAAGTTAATCAGGAGACCCAGTACTTC. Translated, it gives CASSQVNQETQYF.

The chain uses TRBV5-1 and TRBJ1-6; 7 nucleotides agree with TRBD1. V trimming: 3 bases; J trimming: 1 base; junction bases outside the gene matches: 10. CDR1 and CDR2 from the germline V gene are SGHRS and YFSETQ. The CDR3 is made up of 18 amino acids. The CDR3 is CASSSHQGDASYNSPLHF. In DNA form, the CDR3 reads TGCGCCAGCAGCTCACACCAGGGGGACGCATCCTATAATTCACCCCTCCACTTT.

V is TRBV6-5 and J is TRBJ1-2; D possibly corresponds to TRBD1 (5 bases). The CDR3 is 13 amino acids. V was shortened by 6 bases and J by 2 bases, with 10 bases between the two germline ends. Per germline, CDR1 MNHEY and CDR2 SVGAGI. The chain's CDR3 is CASSRGTNYGYTF. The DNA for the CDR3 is TGTGCCAGCAGCCGCGGGACCAACTATGGCTACACCTTC.

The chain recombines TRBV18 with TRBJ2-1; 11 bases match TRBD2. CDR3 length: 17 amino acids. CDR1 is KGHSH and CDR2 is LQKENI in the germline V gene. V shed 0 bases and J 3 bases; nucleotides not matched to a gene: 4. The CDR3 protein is CASSPPVGTSGYNEQFF. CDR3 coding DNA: TGTGCCAGCTCACCACCGGTTGGGACTAGCGGCTACAATGAGCAGTTCTTC.

This CDR3 reads CASSLPGQGSGNIQYF. CDR3 nucleotide sequence: TGTGCCAGCAGTTTACCAGGACAGGGGAGCGGAAACATTCAGTACTTC. The chain links TRBV28 to TRBJ2-4; 9 bases align to TRBD1. From germline, CDR1 is MDHEN and CDR2 SYDVKM. V trimming: 2 bases; J trimming: 6 bases; junction bases outside the gene matches: 8. This CDR3 has 16 amino acids.

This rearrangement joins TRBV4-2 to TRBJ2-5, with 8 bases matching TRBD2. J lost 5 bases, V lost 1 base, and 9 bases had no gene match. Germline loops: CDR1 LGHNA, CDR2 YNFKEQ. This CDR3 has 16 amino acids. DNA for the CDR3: TGTGCCAGCAGCCAAGGGGAACGGGAGGGCCGTGAGACCCAGTACTTC. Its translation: CASSQGEREGRETQYF.

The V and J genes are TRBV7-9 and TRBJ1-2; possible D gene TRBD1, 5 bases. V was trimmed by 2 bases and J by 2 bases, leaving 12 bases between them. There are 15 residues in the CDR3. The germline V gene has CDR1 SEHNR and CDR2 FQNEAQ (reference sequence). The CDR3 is CASSLTRDPNYGYTF. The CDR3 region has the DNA TGTGCCAGCAGCTTAACTAGGGACCCCAACTATGGCTACACCTTC. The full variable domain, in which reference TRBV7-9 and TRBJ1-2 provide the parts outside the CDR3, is DTGVSQNPRHKITKRGQNVTFRCDPISEHNRLYWYRQTLGQGPEFLTYFQNEAQLEKSRLLSDRFSAERPKGSFSTLEIQRTEQGDSAMYLCASSLTRDPNYGYTFGSGTRLTVV.

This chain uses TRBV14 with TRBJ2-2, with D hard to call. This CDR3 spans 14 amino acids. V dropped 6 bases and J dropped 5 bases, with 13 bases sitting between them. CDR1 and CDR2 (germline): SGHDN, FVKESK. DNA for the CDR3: TGTGCCAGCAGTCGGACCACTGGGACCGGGGAGCTGTTTTTT. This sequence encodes CASSRTTGTGELFF.

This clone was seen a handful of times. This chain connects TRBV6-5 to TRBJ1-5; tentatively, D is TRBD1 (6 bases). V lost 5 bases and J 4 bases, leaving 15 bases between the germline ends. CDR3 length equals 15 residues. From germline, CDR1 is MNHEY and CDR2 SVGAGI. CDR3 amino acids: CASSRTRGANQPQHF. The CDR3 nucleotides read TGTGCCAGCAGTCGGACTCGGGGGGCGAATCAGCCCCAGCATTTT.

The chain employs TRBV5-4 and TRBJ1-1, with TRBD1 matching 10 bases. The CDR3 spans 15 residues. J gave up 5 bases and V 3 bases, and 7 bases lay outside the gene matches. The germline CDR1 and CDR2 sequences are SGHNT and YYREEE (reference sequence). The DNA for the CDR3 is TGTGCCAGCAGCTCCCGGGACAGGGGAAGGACTGAAGCTTTCTTT. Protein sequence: CASSSRDRGRTEAFF.

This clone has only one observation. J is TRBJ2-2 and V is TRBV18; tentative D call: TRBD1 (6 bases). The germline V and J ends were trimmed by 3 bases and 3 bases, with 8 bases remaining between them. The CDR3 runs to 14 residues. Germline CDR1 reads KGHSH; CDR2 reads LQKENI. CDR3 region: CASSPGQHTGELFF. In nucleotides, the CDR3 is TGTGCCAGCTCACCGGGACAACACACCGGGGAGCTGTTTTTT. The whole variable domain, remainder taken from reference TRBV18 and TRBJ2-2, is NAGVMQNPRHLVRRRGQEARLRCSPMKGHSHVYWYRQLPEEGLKFMVYLQKENIIDESGMPKERFSAEFPKEGPSILRIQQVVRGDSAAYFCASSPGQHTGELFFGEGSRLTVL.

The CDR3 here is CASSPALSGNTIYF. CDR3 nucleotides: TGTGCCAGCAGCCCCGCGCTCTCTGGAAACACCATATATTTT. This sequence joins TRBV7-2 and TRBJ1-3, with D hard to call. The germline V gene has CDR1 SGHTA and CDR2 FQGNSA. The CDR3 consists of 14 residues. Trimming took 5 bases from V and 0 from J, leaving 8 bases between them.

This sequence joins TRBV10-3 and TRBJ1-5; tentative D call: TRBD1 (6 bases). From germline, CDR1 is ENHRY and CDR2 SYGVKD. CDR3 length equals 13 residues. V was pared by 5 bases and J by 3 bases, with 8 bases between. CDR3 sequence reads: CAISQGPNQPQHF. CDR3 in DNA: TGTGCCATCAGTCAGGGGCCCAATCAGCCCCAGCATTTT.

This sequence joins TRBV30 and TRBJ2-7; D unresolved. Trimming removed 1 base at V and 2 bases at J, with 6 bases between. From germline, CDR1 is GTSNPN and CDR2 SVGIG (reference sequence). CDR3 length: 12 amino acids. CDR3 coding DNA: TGTGCCTGGAGTGGGTATACCTACGAGCAGTACTTC. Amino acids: CAWSGYTYEQYF.

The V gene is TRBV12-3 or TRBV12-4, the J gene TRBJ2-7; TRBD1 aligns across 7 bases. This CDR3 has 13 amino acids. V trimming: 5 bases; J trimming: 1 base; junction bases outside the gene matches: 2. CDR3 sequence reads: CASSLGQSYEQYF. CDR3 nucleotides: TGTGCCAGCAGTCTGGGACAGTCCTACGAGCAGTACTTC.

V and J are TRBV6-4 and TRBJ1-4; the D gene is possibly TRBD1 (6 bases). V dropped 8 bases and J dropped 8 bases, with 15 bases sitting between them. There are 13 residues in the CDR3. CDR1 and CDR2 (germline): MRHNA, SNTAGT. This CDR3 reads CASAQGTGEKLFF. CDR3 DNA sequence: TGTGCCAGCGCACAGGGAACAGGAGAAAAACTGTTTTTT.

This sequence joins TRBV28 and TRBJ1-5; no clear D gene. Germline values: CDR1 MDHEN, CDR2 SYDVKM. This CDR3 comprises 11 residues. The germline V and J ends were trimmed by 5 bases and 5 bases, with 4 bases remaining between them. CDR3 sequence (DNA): TGTGCCAGCAGTGCGTATCAGCCCCAGCATTTT. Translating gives CASSAYQPQHF.

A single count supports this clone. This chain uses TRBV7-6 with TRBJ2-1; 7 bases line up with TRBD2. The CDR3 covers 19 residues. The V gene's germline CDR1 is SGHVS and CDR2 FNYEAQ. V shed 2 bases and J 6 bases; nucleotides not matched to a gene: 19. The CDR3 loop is CASSLYVASSGGGGNEQFF. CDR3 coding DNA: TGTGCCAGCAGCTTATATGTGGCGAGCTCGGGAGGAGGTGGCAATGAGCAGTTCTTC.

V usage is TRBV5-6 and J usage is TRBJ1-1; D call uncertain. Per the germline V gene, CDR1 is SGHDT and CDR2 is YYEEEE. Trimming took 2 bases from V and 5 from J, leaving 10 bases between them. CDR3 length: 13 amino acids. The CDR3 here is CASSFQAETEAFF. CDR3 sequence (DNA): TGTGCCAGCAGCTTTCAAGCGGAGACTGAAGCTTTCTTT.

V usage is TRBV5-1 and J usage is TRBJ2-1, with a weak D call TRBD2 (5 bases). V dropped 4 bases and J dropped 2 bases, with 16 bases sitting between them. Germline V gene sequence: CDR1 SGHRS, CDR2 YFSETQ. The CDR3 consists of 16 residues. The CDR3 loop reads CASSTSAVRPYNEQFF. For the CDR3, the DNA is TGCGCCAGCAGCACCTCAGCGGTCCGCCCCTACAATGAGCAGTTCTTC.